This is a list of T cell receptor beta chains from one sample in a study of T cell responses to AZD1222 COVID-19 vaccine. Only in-frame clones appear in the TCRdb table, and some are missing; sequencing was by immunoSEQ multiplex PCR. This sample has 55,000 to 85,000 clones; around 83% occur once, and the top ten carry over 7.5%. The sequencing here drew on peripheral blood, taken on day 0 of AZD1222 vaccination. These TCRs come from an adult in good health. The CDR3 runs from the conserved cysteine through the conserved F or W. A D gene is named only where the DNA matches it firmly. Part of the rows lack a size; the others show once, few, many or a class for expanded clones.

abundance,j_gene,v_gene,d_gene,CDR3aa,CDR3nt
NA,TRBJ2-7,TRBV7-2,TRBD1,CASSPDRGSYEQYF,TGTGCCAGCAGCCCAGACAGGGGCTCCTACGAGCAGTACTTC
NA,TRBJ2-3,TRBV28,NA,CASSGYTDTQYF,TGTGCCAGCAGTGGATACACAGATACGCAGTATTTT
NA,TRBJ2-1,TRBV7-2,TRBD2,CASSLDRRGGANEQFF,TGTGCCAGCAGCTTAGATAGGCGCGGGGGGGCCAATGAGCAGTTCTTC
NA,TRBJ1-1,TRBV27,TRBD1,CASSLQGAVQNTEAFF,TGTGCCAGCAGTCTACAGGGGGCAGTACAAAACACTGAAGCTTTCTTT
NA,TRBJ2-1,TRBV7-2,NA,CASSLEGGKAGAYNEQFF,TGTGCCAGCAGCTTAGAAGGGGGTAAGGCGGGGGCCTACAATGAGCAGTTCTTC
NA,TRBJ2-2,TRBV24-1,NA,CATSARGDTGELFF,TGTGCCACCAGTGCCAGGGGCGACACCGGGGAGCTGTTTTTT
few,TRBJ1-1,TRBV6-5,NA,CASSYSWGPLNTEAFF,TGTGCCAGCAGTTACTCTTGGGGGCCGCTGAACACTGAAGCTTTCTTT
NA,TRBJ2-5,TRBV10-2,TRBD2,CASSESGTSLPQETQYF,TGCGCCAGCAGTGAGTCCGGGACTAGCCTCCCGCAAGAGACCCAGTACTTC
NA,TRBJ1-1,TRBV19,NA,CASIQGREPSRAFF,TGTGCCAGTATACAGGGCAGAGAACCATCGAGGGCTTTCTTT
NA,TRBJ2-2,TRBV10-2,NA,CASNFGTTNTGELFF,TGCGCCAGCAATTTCGGGACCACGAACACCGGGGAGCTGTTTTTT
few,TRBJ1-5,TRBV18,NA,CASSPIKDQPQHF,TGTGCCAGCTCACCGATCAAGGATCAGCCCCAGCATTTT
NA,TRBJ2-5,TRBV6-1,NA,CASSEAVRQETQYF,TGTGCCAGCAGTGAAGCGGTCAGACAAGAGACCCAGTACTTC
once,TRBJ1-5,TRBV28,NA,CASSSPRTGSLNQPQHF,TGTGCCAGCAGTTCCCCTCGGACGGGATCCCTCAATCAGCCCCAGCATTTT
NA,TRBJ1-6,TRBV4-1,NA,CASSQGGSNNSPLHF,TGCGCCAGCAGCCAAGGGGGGTCTAATAATTCACCCCTCCACTTT
NA,TRBJ1-5,TRBV2,NA,CASSDQGFNNQPQHF,TGTGCCAGCAGCGATCAGGGGTTCAATAATCAGCCCCAGCATTTT
NA,TRBJ1-1,TRBV7-3,NA,CASREEGGTEAFF,TGTGCCAGCAGAGAAGAGGGGGGCACTGAAGCTTTCTTT
NA,TRBJ1-2,TRBV27,NA,CASSFSPGQRIYGYTF,TGTGCCAGCAGTTTCAGTCCGGGACAAAGAATTTATGGCTACACCTTC
NA,TRBJ1-2,TRBV24-1,NA,CATSQGQIYGYTF,TGTGCCACCTCCCAAGGACAGATCTATGGCTACACCTTC
NA,TRBJ1-1,TRBV2,NA,CASSPSRFTEAFF,TGTGCCAGCAGTCCAAGTAGGTTCACTGAAGCTTTCTTT
NA,TRBJ2-3,TRBV19,NA,CASSQGAGSGTDTQYF,TGTGCCAGTAGCCAAGGGGCGGGGAGTGGCACAGATACGCAGTATTTT
NA,TRBJ2-2,TRBV19,NA,CASKDTGELFF,TGTGCCAGTAAAGACACCGGGGAGCTGTTTTTT
NA,TRBJ1-5,TRBV29-1,TRBD1,CSVTGTGGNQPQHF,TGCAGCGTAACCGGGACAGGGGGCAATCAGCCCCAGCATTTT
NA,TRBJ1-2,TRBV5-4,NA,CASSPDAENYGYTF,TGTGCCAGCAGCCCCGATGCGGAGAACTATGGCTACACCTTC
NA,TRBJ2-2,TRBV5-8,TRBD1,CASSDYRGPAGELFF,TGTGCCAGCAGCGATTACAGGGGGCCGGCCGGGGAGCTGTTTTTT
NA,TRBJ1-3,TRBV7-9,NA,CASSLGFNGNTIYF,TGTGCCAGCAGCTTAGGGTTCAATGGAAACACCATATATTTT
once,TRBJ1-1,TRBV6-2/TRBV6-3,TRBD1,CASIPDRVDNTEAFF,TGTGCCAGCATCCCGGACAGGGTCGATAACACTGAAGCTTTCTTT
NA,TRBJ2-7,TRBV28,TRBD2,CASSLAREVNEQYF,TGTGCCAGCAGTTTAGCCCGGGAGGTCAACGAGCAGTACTTC
NA,TRBJ2-1,TRBV6-6,TRBD2,CASRRLTLAGGGNEQFF,TGTGCCAGCAGACGACTTACTCTAGCGGGGGGCGGGAATGAGCAGTTCTTC
NA,TRBJ2-5,TRBV28,TRBD2,CASSLYGIPSGGAGETQYF,TGTGCCAGCAGTTTATACGGTATACCTAGCGGGGGGGCCGGAGAGACCCAGTACTTC
NA,TRBJ2-1,TRBV28,TRBD2,CASSSLGGGFYNEQFF,TGTGCCAGCAGCTCCCTCGGCGGGGGGTTTTACAATGAGCAGTTCTTC
NA,TRBJ1-2,TRBV6-1,NA,CASSDWHQRANYGYTF,TGTGCCAGCAGTGATTGGCACCAACGGGCTAACTATGGCTACACCTTC
NA,TRBJ1-2,TRBV5-1,NA,CASSLAPGNYGYTF,TGCGCCAGCAGCTTGGCCCCAGGAAACTATGGCTACACCTTC
few,TRBJ1-2,TRBV5-1,NA,CASSLDSQNGYTF,TGCGCCAGCAGCCTGGACAGCCAAAATGGCTACACCTTC
NA,TRBJ2-3,TRBV5-4,NA,CASSLHGLDTQYF,TGTGCCAGCAGCTTGCACGGCTTGGATACGCAGTATTTT
NA,TRBJ1-2,TRBV28,TRBD1,CASSVGLGTAYGYTF,TGTGCCAGCAGCGTCGGGTTGGGGACAGCCTATGGCTACACCTTC
NA,TRBJ1-2,TRBV30,NA,CAWSVQGEEDYGYTF,TGTGCCTGGAGTGTACAAGGGGAGGAGGACTATGGCTACACCTTC
NA,TRBJ2-2,TRBV19,TRBD1,CASSEQGVGGELFF,TGTGCCAGTAGTGAACAGGGGGTGGGCGGGGAGCTGTTTTTT
NA,TRBJ2-7,TRBV5-5,NA,CASSLVVDEQYF,TGTGCCAGCAGCTTAGTTGTGGACGAGCAGTACTTC
once,TRBJ2-7,TRBV7-8,NA,CASSGGQGGWLYF,TGTGCCAGTAGCGGGGGACAGGGCGGGTGGTTGTACTTC
NA,TRBJ2-1,TRBV23-1,NA,CASTPWGASIAYNEQFF,TGCGCCAGCACCCCGTGGGGGGCTAGCATAGCCTACAATGAGCAGTTCTTC
NA,TRBJ1-1,TRBV21-1,NA,CASSTVIMRAFF,TGTGCCAGCAGCACGGTAATCATGAGGGCTTTCTTT
NA,TRBJ2-7,TRBV11-1,NA,CASSGKLHYEQYF,TGTGCCAGCAGCGGGAAATTACACTACGAGCAGTACTTC
once,TRBJ1-5,TRBV19,NA,CASSIRGQPQHF,TGTGCCAGTAGTATAAGGGGTCAGCCCCAGCATTTT
NA,TRBJ1-1,TRBV5-1,TRBD1,CASSLVLRSGDRSEAFF,TGCGCCAGCAGCTTGGTCCTAAGATCAGGGGACAGGAGTGAAGCTTTCTTT
NA,TRBJ2-7,TRBV9,TRBD2,CASRTGASGYEQYF,TGTGCCAGCCGAACCGGGGCTAGCGGTTACGAGCAGTACTTC
many,TRBJ1-6,TRBV5-1,TRBD1,CASSSRGGRASPLHF,TGCGCCAGCAGCTCCAGGGGGGGCAGGGCATCACCCCTCCACTTT